This T cell receptor (beta chain) is from a study of T-cell reconstitution after alpha-beta-depleted transplantation in children. The study, taken as a whole, reports: There were reportedly several hundred expanded graft clones from which alpha-beta T cells came about two months after transplant. Newly made T cells mostly supplied T-cell counts and diversity one year after transplant.

Library preparation (for TCRbeta) was performed with unique molecular identifiers. TCRdb analysed the PCR reads with MiXCR anew, one entry per CDR3 protein. The sample lists about 830,000 distinct CDR3 sequences, around 17% seen once, with approximately 4.5% in the top ten. As to this clonotype: What it recognizes is unknown.

The CDR3 covers 10 residues. From germline, CDR1 is SNHLY and CDR2 FYNNEI. Trimming stripped 3 bases from V and 9 bases from J, with 3 bases between. This sequence was found in a male patient younger than 18 who had a stem cell transplant for acute lymphoblastic leukemia, so the T cells may come from the graft donor. Sample: PBMCs, mostly from graft donor cells, taken 360 days after TCRalphabeta/CD19-depleted stem cell transplant. The chain is built from TRBV2 and TRBJ2-1; D is unresolved. CDR3 sequence reads: CASSEIEQFF. CDR3 nucleotide sequence: TGTGCCAGCAGTGAGATTGAGCAGTTCTTC.